Listed below are T cell receptor beta chains from one sample, sequenced in a study of blood T cell repertoires in COVID-19. Profiling relied on immunoSEQ multiplex PCR, and the TCRdb table lists in-frame clones only, not all of them. There are fewer than 130,000 clones in the sample; around 79% occur only once, and around 20% lies in the top ten. Sequences were obtained from peripheral blood. The origin of the receptors is a man in his 70s with active or convalescent COVID-19. Each CDR3 is given with its conserved first and last residue. D genes are given only for firm matches. Expanded clones get a size class; other rows say once, few or many, or leave the size out.

V gene	D gene	J gene	clone size	CDR3 DNA	CDR3 protein
TRBV25-1	-	TRBJ1-6	medium-sized	TGTGCCAGCAGTGGCGCAGGGGCGTATAATTCACCCCTCCACTTT	CASSGAGAYNSPLHF
TRBV28	-	TRBJ1-4	-	TGTGCCAGCACTAGGGGAGGCGGTGAAAAACTGTTTTTT	CASTRGGGEKLFF
TRBV5-1	-	TRBJ1-4	-	TGCGCCAGCAGCTTCTCGGCAACTAATGAAAAACTGTTTTTT	CASSFSATNEKLFF
TRBV29-1	-	TRBJ2-7	-	TGCAGCGTTGATGCAGGGATCGGCGAGCAGTACTTC	CSVDAGIGEQYF
TRBV24-1	TRBD2	TRBJ2-1	-	TGTGCCACCAGTGACCTTACTAGCGGGGACTACAATGAGCAGTTCTTC	CATSDLTSGDYNEQFF
TRBV9	TRBD1	TRBJ1-1	-	TGTGCCAGCAGCGTAGGAACAGGGGGCCCGTACACTGAAGCTTTCTTT	CASSVGTGGPYTEAFF
TRBV28	-	TRBJ1-1	few	TGTGCCAGCAGGCCCGACAGATACACTGAAGCTTTCTTT	CASRPDRYTEAFF
TRBV5-4	TRBD1	TRBJ1-1	-	TGTGCCAGCAGCCCCGGGACAGGGGCGAGTACTGAAGCTTTCTTT	CASSPGTGASTEAFF
TRBV2	-	TRBJ1-1	-	TGTGCCAGCAAGATGGGAGCCACTGAAGCTTTCTTT	CASKMGATEAFF
TRBV7-2	-	TRBJ2-2	-	TGTGCCAGCAGCTTAGATCGGCGGGGAATCACCGGGGAGCTGTTTTTT	CASSLDRRGITGELFF
TRBV27	-	TRBJ1-6	-	TGTGCCAGCAGTTTAAGTCCCGGGACTCCCAATTCACCCCTCCACTTT	CASSLSPGTPNSPLHF
TRBV2	-	TRBJ1-3	-	TGTGCCAGCAGCAGCGCCGGGAGCCCTCTATTTGGAAACACCATATATTTT	CASSSAGSPLFGNTIYF
TRBV5-1	TRBD2	TRBJ2-3	-	TGCGCCAGCACCCCGAGCGGGACGGAAGATACGCAGTATTTT	CASTPSGTEDTQYF
TRBV5-4	-	TRBJ2-5	-	TGTGCCAGCAGCCTCGCTCAGGTCCAAGAGACCCAGTACTTC	CASSLAQVQETQYF
TRBV30	-	TRBJ1-6	few	TGTGCCTGGACTCAGGGGAATAATTCACCCCTCCACTTT	CAWTQGNNSPLHF
TRBV5-1	-	TRBJ2-2	-	TGCGCCAGCAGCTTGGACTATCCCACCGGGGAGCTGTTTTTT	CASSLDYPTGELFF
TRBV11-3	-	TRBJ1-1	-	TGTGCCAGCAGCTTAGAGGGCAGGTTGAACACTGAAGCTTTCTTT	CASSLEGRLNTEAFF